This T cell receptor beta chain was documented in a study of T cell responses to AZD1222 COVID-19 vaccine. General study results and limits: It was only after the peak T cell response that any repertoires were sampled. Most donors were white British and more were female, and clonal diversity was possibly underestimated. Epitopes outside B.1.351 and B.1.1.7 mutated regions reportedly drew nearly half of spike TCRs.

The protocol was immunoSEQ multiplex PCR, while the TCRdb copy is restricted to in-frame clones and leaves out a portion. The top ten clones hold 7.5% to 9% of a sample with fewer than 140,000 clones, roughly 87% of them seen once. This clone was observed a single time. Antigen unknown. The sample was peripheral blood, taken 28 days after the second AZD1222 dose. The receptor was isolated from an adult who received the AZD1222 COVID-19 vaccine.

The CDR3 DNA reads TGTGCCAGCAGCTTAACAGGGACTAGCTCTACGCAGTATTTT. It translates to CASSLTGTSSTQYF. The chain uses TRBV7-3 and TRBJ2-3, with TRBD2 matching 9 bases. The CDR3 spans 14 residues. Losses at the gene ends were 0 bases for V and 8 bases for J; bases not matched to a gene: 3. The V gene's germline CDR1 is SGHTA and CDR2 FQGTGA.